This TCR beta chain was identified in a study of T cells in localized non-small cell lung cancer. Study-wide findings and caveats: In adjacent lung, a median around 50 of the top 100 tumor clones were found. Sequencing was limited to one tumor region, leaving the possibility of heterogeneity open. Increased T cell density in blood showed an association with longer overall survival. There was higher T cell clonality in uninvolved adjacent lung than in tumor, and it was highest there.

Germline CDR1 SGHAT, CDR2 FQDESV (reference sequence). V gave up 1 base and J gave up 0 bases, with 12 bases separating them. CDR3 length equals 16 residues. Remarks on this clone: What it binds is unknown.

Profiled with immunoSEQ multiplex PCR; TCRdb holds only in-frame clones, not every one. This table has tens of thousands of clones, roughly 80% appearing once. Sequenced here: PBMCs, sampled before any cancer treatment. The clonotype originates from a woman between 40 and 69 years old with stage II lung adenocarcinoma. This chain connects TRBV11-1 to TRBJ1-1, with D maybe TRBD1 (6 bases). For the CDR3, the DNA is TGTGCCAGCAGCTTAGGGGCAGGGGCCTTGAACACTGAAGCTTTCTTT. Translating gives CASSLGAGALNTEAFF. Full variable domain (outside the CDR3, taken from reference TRBV11-1 and TRBJ1-1): EAEVAQSPRYKITEKSQAVAFWCDPISGHATLYWYRQILGQGPELLVQFQDESVVDDSQLPKDRFSAERLKGVDSTLKIQPAELGDSAMYLCASSLGAGALNTEAFFGQGTRLTVV.